The sample holds many counts of the clone carrying this TCR beta chain. Its antigen remains unknown. This entry belongs to a study of T-cell reconstitution after alpha-beta-depleted transplantation in children. Study-level points and caveats: As was reported, about two months after transplant, alpha-beta T cells came from several hundred expanded graft clones.

Preparation of the TCRbeta library used unique molecular identifiers. TCRdb re-called the PCR reads through MiXCR, storing one row per CDR3 protein. The repertoire has 490,000 or so distinct CDR3 sequences, about 10% of them found once; the top ten carry 2% to 2.5%. Trimming removed 1 base at V and 6 bases at J, with 7 bases between. The CDR3 spans 13 residues. Looked up from germline, CDR1 is LGHNA and CDR2 is YSLEER. The chain combines TRBV4-3 with TRBJ2-1, with D uncertain. Sequenced here: PBMCs, sampled before TCRalphabeta/CD19-depleted stem cell transplant. The receptor was isolated from a child aged 2 to 10 with inherited bone marrow failure, due to receive a stem cell transplant. Here the CDR3 DNA reads TGCGCCAGCAGCCAAGGCAGGACCAATGAGCAGTTCTTC. The encoded protein is CASSQGRTNEQFF.